This T cell receptor beta chain appears in the sequencing data of a study of beta chain features in type 1 diabetes. Across the study: In all, 85 million to 130 million sorted cells from all samples were analyzed. General study results and limits: Researchers report that Type 1 diabetes patients had moderately but significantly shorter TCRB CDR3s across all four CD4+ subsets. Naive, central memory and Treg TCRB repertoires appeared more alike in patients than in healthy donors.

V was trimmed by 1 base and J by 7 bases, leaving 6 bases between them. This CDR3 spans 13 amino acids. Per germline, CDR1 SGHDT and CDR2 YYEEEE. CD4+ naive, central memory, regulatory and stem cell-like memory cells were sorted via CD45RO/CCR7/CD25/CD127/CD95/CD27. The sequenced template was cDNA made from the entire isolated RNA. The data were produced by immunoSEQ multiplex PCR, yet TCRdb's version contains in-frame clones alone and is incomplete. The sample includes nearly 700,000 clones, 10% to 15% of them seen just once. This clone was counted only a few times. Its target is not known. The genes are TRBV5-6 and TRBJ1-6; unclear D gene. The sequencing sample was made of naive CD4+ T cells from blood. The sequence came from a man between 18 and 35 years old with type 1 diabetes. CDR3 nucleotide sequence: TGTGCCAGCAGCTTGTATGACAATTCACCCCTCCACTTT. This encodes CASSLYDNSPLHF.